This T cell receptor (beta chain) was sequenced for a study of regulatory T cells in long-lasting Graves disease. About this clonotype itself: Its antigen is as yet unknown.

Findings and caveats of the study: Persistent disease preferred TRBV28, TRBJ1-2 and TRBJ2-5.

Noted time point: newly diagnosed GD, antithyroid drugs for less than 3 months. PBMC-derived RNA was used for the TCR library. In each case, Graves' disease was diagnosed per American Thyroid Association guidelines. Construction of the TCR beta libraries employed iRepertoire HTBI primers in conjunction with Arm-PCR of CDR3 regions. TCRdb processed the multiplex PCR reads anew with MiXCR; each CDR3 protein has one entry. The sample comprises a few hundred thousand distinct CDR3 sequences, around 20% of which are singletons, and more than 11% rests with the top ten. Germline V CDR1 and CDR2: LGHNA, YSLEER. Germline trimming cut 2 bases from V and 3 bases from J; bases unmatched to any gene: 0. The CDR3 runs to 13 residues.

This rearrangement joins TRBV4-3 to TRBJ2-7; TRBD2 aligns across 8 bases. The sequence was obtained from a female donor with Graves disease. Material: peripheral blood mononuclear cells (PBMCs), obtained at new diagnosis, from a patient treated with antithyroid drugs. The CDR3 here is CASSQTSGYEQYF. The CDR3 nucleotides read TGCGCCAGCAGCCAAACTAGCGGCTACGAGCAGTACTTC.